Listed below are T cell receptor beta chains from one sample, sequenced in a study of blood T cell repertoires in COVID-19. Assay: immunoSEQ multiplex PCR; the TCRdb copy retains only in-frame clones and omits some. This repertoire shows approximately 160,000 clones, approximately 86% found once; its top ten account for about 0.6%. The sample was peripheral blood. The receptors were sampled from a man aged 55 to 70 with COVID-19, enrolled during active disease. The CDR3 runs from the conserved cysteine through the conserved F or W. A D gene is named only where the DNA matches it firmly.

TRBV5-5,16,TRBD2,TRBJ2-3,TGTGCCAGCAGCTTGGGTGCTAGCGGAAACACAGATACGCAGTATTTT,CASSLGASGNTDTQYF
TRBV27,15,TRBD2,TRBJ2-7,TGTGCCAGCGGCGCACTAGCGGGAGATATCTACGAGCAGTACTTC,CASGALAGDIYEQYF
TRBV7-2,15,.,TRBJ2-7,TGTGCCAGCAGCTTATTCTCGCAGCCTCCGGGCGAGCAGTACTTC,CASSLFSQPPGEQYF
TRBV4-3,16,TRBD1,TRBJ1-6,TGCGCCAGCAGCCGGAACCGGGACAGGGGCGATTCACCCCTCCACTTT,CASSRNRDRGDSPLHF
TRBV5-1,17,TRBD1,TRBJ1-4,TGCGCCAGCAGCTGGTCGGGACAGGGCCACTCGGGTGAAAAACTGTTTTTT,CASSWSGQGHSGEKLFF
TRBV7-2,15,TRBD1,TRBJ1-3,TGTGCCAGCAGCTCGACAGGGAGCTCTGGAAACACCATATATTTT,CASSSTGSSGNTIYF
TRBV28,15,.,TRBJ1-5,TGTGCCAGCAGCGTGGGGGGGTCGGAAGGTCAGCCCCAGCATTTT,CASSVGGSEGQPQHF
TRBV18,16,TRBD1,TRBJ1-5,TGTGCCAGCTCACCACCCGGACAGGGGATGGGTCAGCCCCAGCATTTT,CASSPPGQGMGQPQHF
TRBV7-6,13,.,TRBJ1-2,TGTGCCAGCAGCCTACAGGGAAGCTATGGCTACACCTTC,CASSLQGSYGYTF
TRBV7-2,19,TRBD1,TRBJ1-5,TGTGCCAGCAGCTTTCGACAGGGGGTTTCATCTGCGAGCAATCAGCCCCAGCATTTT,CASSFRQGVSSASNQPQHF
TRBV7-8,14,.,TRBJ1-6,TGTGCCAGCAGCCTGGACAGAGCCAATTCACCCCTCCACTTT,CASSLDRANSPLHF
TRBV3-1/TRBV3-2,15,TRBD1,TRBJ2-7,TGTGCCAGCAGCCCGACAGGGGGGATATTTTACGAGCAGTACTTC,CASSPTGGIFYEQYF
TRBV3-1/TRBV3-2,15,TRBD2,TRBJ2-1,TGTGCCAGCAGGGCCACTAGCGGATCCTACAATGAGCAGTTCTTC,CASRATSGSYNEQFF
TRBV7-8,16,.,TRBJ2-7,TGTGCCAGCAGCTTAGTACAGGGTAGGACTGCCCTCGAGCAGTACTTC,CASSLVQGRTALEQYF